What follows describes a single TCR beta chain. Its matching antigen is unknown. The sample originates from a study of identical twins. Study-wide findings and caveats: Low generation probability was overrepresented in out-of-frame alpha sequences shared by twins. Conclusions rested on cross-sectional statistics rather than following the same donors. The abundant beta clonotypes from cord blood had fewer insertions, and memory repertoires had none of this.

Germline CDR1 is GTSNPN and CDR2 is SVGIG (reference sequence). The V gene lost 3 bases and the J gene lost 3 bases, with 9 bases spanning the gap. CDR3 length: 13 amino acids. A universal primer site was created by template switching, with the cDNA bearing unique molecular identifiers. TCRdb reanalysed the 5' RACE reads using MiXCR and keeps one entry per CDR3 protein. The data contain around 670,000 distinct CDR3 sequences, around 6% of them singletons. The TCR was taken from a man aged 18 to 35 in good health. Material: naive T cells sorted from blood. The V gene is TRBV30, the J gene TRBJ2-1, with D hard to call. CDR3 in DNA: TGTGCCTGGAGCGCCGACAACTACAATGAGCAGTTCTTC. Amino acid sequence: CAWSADNYNEQFF.